A single sample is the source of the 3 T cell receptor beta chains below, sequenced in a study of CD8 T cells in Susac syndrome. Random hexamers were used to reverse transcribe about 0.5 to 1 ug of RNA. TCRdb analysed the immunoSEQ multiplex PCR reads with MiXCR anew, one entry per CDR3 protein. The repertoire includes about 120,000 distinct CDR3 sequences, 85% to 95% of them detected once, and roughly 0.088% sits in the top ten. Sequencing was performed on CD4+ T cells from PBMCs. The source of these receptors is a human donor with multiple sclerosis.

The chain carries TRBV4-2 and TRBJ2-6; 7 bases match TRBD2. The CDR3 totals 17 residues. Trimming cost V 0 bases and J 2 bases; bases outside gene matches: 4. CDR1 and CDR2 from the germline V gene are LGHNA and YNFKEQ. CDR3 residues: CASSQEGAGAGANVLTF. DNA for the CDR3: TGTGCCAGCAGCCAAGAAGGGGCGGGAGCTGGGGCCAACGTCCTGACTTTC.

The J gene is TRBJ2-5, the V gene TRBV4-2; 15 bases match TRBD2. The V segment lost 4 bases and the J segment 3 bases; nucleotides outside the gene matches: 9. The germline gives CDR1 LGHNA, CDR2 YNFKEQ. This CDR3 comprises 18 residues. The CDR3 protein is CASSLTGTSGGLEETQYF. The CDR3 nucleotides are TGTGCCAGCAGCCTCACTGGGACTAGCGGGGGGTTAGAAGAGACCCAGTACTTC.

V is TRBV4-2 and J is TRBJ1-2; a weak D match, TRBD1 (6 bases). This CDR3 is 13 amino acids long. The V end was cut by 0 bases, the J end by 11 bases, with 13 bases between. CDR1 is LGHNA and CDR2 is YNFKEQ in the germline V gene. The CDR3 nucleotides read TGTGCCAGCAGCCAAGAAATTGGGACACCTTACACCTTC. Translating gives CASSQEIGTPYTF.